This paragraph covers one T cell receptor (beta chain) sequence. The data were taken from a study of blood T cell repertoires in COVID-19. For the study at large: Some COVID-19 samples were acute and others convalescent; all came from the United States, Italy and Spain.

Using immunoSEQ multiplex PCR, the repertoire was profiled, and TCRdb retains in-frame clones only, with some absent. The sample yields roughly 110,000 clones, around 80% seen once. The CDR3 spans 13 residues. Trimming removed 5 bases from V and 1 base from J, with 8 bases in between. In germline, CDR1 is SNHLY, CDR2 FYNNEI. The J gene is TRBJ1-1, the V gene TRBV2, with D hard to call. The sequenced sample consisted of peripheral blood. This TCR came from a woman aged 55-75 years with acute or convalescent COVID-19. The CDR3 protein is CASSNSPNTEAFF. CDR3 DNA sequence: TGTGCCAGCAGTAACAGCCCGAACACTGAAGCTTTCTTT.